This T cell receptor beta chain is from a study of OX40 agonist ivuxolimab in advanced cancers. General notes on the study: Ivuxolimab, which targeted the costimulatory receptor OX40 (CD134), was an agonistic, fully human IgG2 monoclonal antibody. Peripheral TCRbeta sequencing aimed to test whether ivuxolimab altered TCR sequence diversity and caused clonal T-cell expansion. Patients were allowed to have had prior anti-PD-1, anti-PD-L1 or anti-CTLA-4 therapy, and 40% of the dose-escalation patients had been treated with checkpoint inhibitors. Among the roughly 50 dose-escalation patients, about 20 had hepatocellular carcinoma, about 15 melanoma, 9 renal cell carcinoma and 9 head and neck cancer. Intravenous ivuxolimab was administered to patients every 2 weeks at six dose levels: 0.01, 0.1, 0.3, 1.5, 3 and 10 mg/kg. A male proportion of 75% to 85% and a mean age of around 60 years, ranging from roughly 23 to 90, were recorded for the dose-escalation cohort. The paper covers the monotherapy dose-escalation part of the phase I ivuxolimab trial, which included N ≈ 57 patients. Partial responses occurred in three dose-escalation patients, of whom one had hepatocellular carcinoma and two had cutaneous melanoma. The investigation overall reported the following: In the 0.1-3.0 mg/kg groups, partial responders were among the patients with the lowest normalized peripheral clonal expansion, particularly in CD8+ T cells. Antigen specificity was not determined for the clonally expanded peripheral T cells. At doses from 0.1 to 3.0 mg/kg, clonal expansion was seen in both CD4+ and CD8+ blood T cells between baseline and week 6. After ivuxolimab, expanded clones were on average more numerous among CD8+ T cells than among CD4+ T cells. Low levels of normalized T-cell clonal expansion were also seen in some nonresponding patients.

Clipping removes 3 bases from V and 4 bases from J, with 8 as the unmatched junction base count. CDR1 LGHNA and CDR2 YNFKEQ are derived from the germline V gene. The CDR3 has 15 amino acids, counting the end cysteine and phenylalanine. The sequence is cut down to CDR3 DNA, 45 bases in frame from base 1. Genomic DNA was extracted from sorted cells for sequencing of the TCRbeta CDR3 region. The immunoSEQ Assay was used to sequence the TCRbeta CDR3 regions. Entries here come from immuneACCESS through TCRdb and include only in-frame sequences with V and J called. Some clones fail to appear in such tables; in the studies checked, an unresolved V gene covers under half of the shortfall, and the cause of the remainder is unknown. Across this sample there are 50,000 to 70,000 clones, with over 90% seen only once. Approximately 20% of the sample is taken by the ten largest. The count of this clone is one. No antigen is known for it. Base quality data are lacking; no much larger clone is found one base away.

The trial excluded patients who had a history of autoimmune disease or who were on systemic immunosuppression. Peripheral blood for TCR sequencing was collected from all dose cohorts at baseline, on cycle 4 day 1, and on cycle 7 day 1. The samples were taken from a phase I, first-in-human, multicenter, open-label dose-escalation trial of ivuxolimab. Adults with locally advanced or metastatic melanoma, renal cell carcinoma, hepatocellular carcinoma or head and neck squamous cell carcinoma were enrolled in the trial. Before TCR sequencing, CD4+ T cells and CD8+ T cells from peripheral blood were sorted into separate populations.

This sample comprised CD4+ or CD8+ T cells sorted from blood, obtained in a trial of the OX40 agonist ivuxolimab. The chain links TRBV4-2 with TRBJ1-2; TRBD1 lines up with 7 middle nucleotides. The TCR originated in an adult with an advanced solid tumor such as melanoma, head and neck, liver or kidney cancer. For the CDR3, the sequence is CASSQGIGTAYGYTF. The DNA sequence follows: TGTGCCAGCAGCCAGGGGATAGGGACAGCCTATGGCTACACCTTC.